This T cell receptor (beta chain) was recovered during a study of neurological immune-mediated disorders. Time point indicated: longitudinal time-point 3. The length of the CDR3 is 15 residues. Trimming stripped 6 bases from V and 6 bases from J, with 18 bases between. Germline V gene lookup returns CDR1 SGHTA and CDR2 FQGNSA. This clonotype was picked up many times. TCRdb reprocessed the 5' RACE reads via MiXCR and lists one record per CDR3 protein. In the table there are around 97,000 distinct CDR3 sequences, more than 10% of which are singletons. The sequenced sample was PBMCs. The TCR originated in a female donor with HTLV-1-associated myelopathy (HAM/TSP). The genes are TRBV7-2 and TRBJ2-1, with D unclear. Here the CDR3 reads CASRSLRASTNEQFF. CDR3 sequence (DNA): TGTGCCAGCAGATCGCTCCGGGCTAGTACCAATGAGCAGTTCTTC.